Listed below are T cell receptor beta chains from one sample, sequenced in a study of CD8 T cells in ankylosing spondylitis. TCRdb passed the 5' RACE reads through MiXCR, listing each CDR3 protein once. Of 250,000 to 400,000 distinct CDR3 sequences in the sample, roughly 12% were seen once. The material sequenced was blood, either unsorted or a sorted T cell fraction (not recorded which). These TCRs come from a female donor with ankylosing spondylitis or in good health (not recorded which). The CDR3 runs from the conserved cysteine through the conserved F or W. Fields, in order: J gene, V gene, clone size, D gene, CDR3 protein, CDR3 DNA. The D gene is left open where the match is weak. Some rows mark clone size as missing; the rest say once, few, many or name a class of expanded clone.

TRBJ2-7	TRBV5-1	many	TRBD1	CASSPKGQRGYEQYF	TGCGCCAGCAGCCCAAAGGGACAGCGAGGCTACGAGCAGTACTTC
TRBJ2-3	TRBV20-1	NA	NA	CSARGTADGTDTQYF	TGCAGTGCTAGGGGAACAGCCGACGGCACAGATACGCAGTATTTT
TRBJ1-2	TRBV18	NA	NA	CASSPPGTYGYTF	TGTGCCAGCTCACCTCCCGGGACCTATGGCTACACCTTC
TRBJ2-2	TRBV29-1	many	TRBD2	CSVGLAGNTGELFF	TGCAGCGTTGGCCTAGCGGGGAACACCGGGGAGCTGTTTTTT
TRBJ2-3	TRBV2	few	NA	CASSDRARTDTQYF	TGTGCCAGCAGTGACAGGGCCCGCACAGATACGCAGTATTTT
TRBJ2-7	TRBV20-1	many	NA	CSARAPRSYEQYF	TGCAGTGCTAGAGCCCCGAGATCCTACGAGCAGTACTTC
TRBJ1-6	TRBV20-1	many	NA	CSARDLGDSPLHF	TGCAGTGCTAGAGATTTGGGGGATTCACCCCTCCACTTT
TRBJ1-4	TRBV20-1	many	NA	CSARDGGGANEKLFF	TGCAGTGCTAGAGACGGCGGGGGGGCTAATGAAAAACTGTTTTTT
TRBJ2-3	TRBV4-2	many	NA	CASSQDRLIMADTQYF	TGTGCCAGCAGCCAAGATCGTCTGATTATGGCGGATACGCAGTATTTT
TRBJ2-6	TRBV5-1	many	NA	CASNVNPGANVLTF	TGCGCCAGCAACGTCAACCCTGGGGCCAACGTCCTGACTTTC
TRBJ1-1	TRBV12-3/TRBV12-4	few	NA	CASSLMGGNTEAFF	TGTGCCAGCAGTCTCATGGGGGGGAACACTGAAGCTTTCTTT
TRBJ2-1	TRBV7-9	many	NA	CASSWLGNEQFF	TGTGCCAGCAGCTGGCTGGGAAATGAGCAGTTCTTC
TRBJ2-2	TRBV25-1	few	NA	CASGMISGNTGELFF	TGTGCCAGCGGTATGATTAGCGGAAACACCGGGGAGCTGTTTTTT
TRBJ2-2	TRBV24-1	NA	NA	CATSDLSGELFF	TGTGCCACCAGTGATTTGTCCGGGGAGCTGTTTTTT
TRBJ2-1	TRBV7-8	NA	NA	CASSLARQQQFF	TGTGCCAGCAGCTTAGCACGGCAGCAACAGTTCTTC
TRBJ1-6	TRBV12-3/TRBV12-4	many	TRBD1	CAGNRGLRENSPLHF	TGTGCCGGCAACAGGGGACTGAGGGAGAATTCACCCCTCCACTTT
TRBJ1-3	TRBV7-2	many	TRBD1	CASSPRQGIGGNTIYF	TGTGCCAGCAGCCCCCGACAGGGGATTGGTGGAAACACCATATATTTT
TRBJ1-1	TRBV5-1	few	NA	CASSLGGTATEAFF	TGCGCCAGCAGCTTGGGGGGGACCGCAACTGAAGCTTTCTTT
TRBJ1-5	TRBV27	few	NA	CASSRTPSGAGGGNQPQHF	TGTGCCAGCAGCCGAACGCCTTCAGGAGCCGGGGGGGGCAATCAGCCCCAGCATTTT
TRBJ2-7	TRBV20-1	many	NA	CSANRGSEQYF	TGCAGTGCTAACCGAGGATCCGAGCAGTACTTC
TRBJ1-1	TRBV27	many	NA	CASSLFLGRDSNTEAFF	TGTGCCAGCAGTTTATTTCTTGGCCGGGATTCGAACACTGAAGCTTTCTTT
TRBJ1-5	TRBV20-1	few	TRBD1	CSASDRGLQPQHF	TGCAGTGCTAGTGACAGGGGCTTACAGCCCCAGCATTTT
TRBJ1-1	TRBV27	NA	NA	CASSPQYAVTEAFF	TGTGCCAGCAGTCCGCAGTACGCGGTGACTGAAGCTTTCTTT
TRBJ1-3	TRBV12-3/TRBV12-4	many	NA	CASRGDGSGNTIYF	TGTGCCAGCAGGGGGGACGGCTCGGGAAACACCATATATTTT
TRBJ2-2	TRBV12-3/TRBV12-4	many	NA	CASSLAVDRANTGELFF	TGTGCCAGCAGTTTAGCGGTAGACCGCGCGAACACCGGGGAGCTGTTTTTT
TRBJ2-7	TRBV10-3	many	TRBD2	CAISESLLAAYEQYF	TGTGCCATCAGTGAGTCCCTACTAGCGGCATACGAGCAGTACTTC
TRBJ2-7	TRBV27	NA	NA	CASSLSVRGRVGPQQYF	TGTGCCAGCAGTTTAAGTGTGAGGGGCAGGGTAGGCCCACAGCAGTACTTC
TRBJ2-7	TRBV5-1	many	TRBD2	CASSTGGGPLSSYEQYF	TGCGCCAGCAGCACGGGAGGTGGACCTTTGAGCTCCTACGAGCAGTACTTC
TRBJ1-5	TRBV15	many	NA	CATSRETANQPQHF	TGTGCCACCAGCAGAGAGACAGCCAATCAGCCCCAGCATTTT
TRBJ1-2	TRBV10-3	few	NA	CAISESGSSTNYGYTF	TGTGCCATCAGTGAGTCGGGCAGCTCTACTAACTATGGCTACACCTTC
TRBJ2-1	TRBV6-1	many	TRBD2	CASTGPRGSVSGYLNEQFF	TGTGCCAGCACCGGGCCCCGGGGCAGTGTTAGCGGGTACCTCAATGAGCAGTTCTTC
TRBJ2-7	TRBV12-3/TRBV12-4	NA	NA	CASRAGTPYYEQYF	TGTGCCAGCAGAGCCGGGACTCCATACTACGAGCAGTACTTC
TRBJ2-7	TRBV13	NA	NA	CASSRLRSYEQYF	TGTGCCAGCAGCCGGCTCCGCTCCTACGAGCAGTACTTC
TRBJ2-3	TRBV11-2	many	NA	CASSLTSPDTQYF	TGTGCCAGCAGCTTAACTAGCCCAGATACGCAGTATTTT
TRBJ1-5	TRBV5-1	NA	NA	CASSIERQPQHF	TGCGCCAGCAGCATCGAACGTCAGCCCCAGCATTTT
TRBJ2-1	TRBV20-1	many	TRBD2	CSATGLAGRNEQFF	TGCAGTGCTACCGGACTAGCGGGACGCAATGAGCAGTTCTTC
TRBJ1-2	TRBV18	NA	NA	CASSPGTASGGYTF	TGTGCCAGCTCACCCGGGACGGCTAGTGGCGGCTACACCTTC
TRBJ2-7	TRBV12-3/TRBV12-4	many	TRBD1	CASSLRTGDEQYF	TGTGCCAGCAGTTTACGTACAGGGGACGAGCAGTACTTC
TRBJ2-7	TRBV12-3/TRBV12-4	many	NA	CASSLFGSREQYF	TGTGCCAGCAGTTTATTCGGGTCGCGAGAGCAGTACTTC
TRBJ1-5	TRBV6-2/TRBV6-3	few	TRBD1	CASISDRGRSNQPQHF	TGTGCCAGCATCTCGGACAGGGGGAGAAGCAATCAGCCCCAGCATTTT
TRBJ2-7	TRBV5-1	NA	TRBD1	CASNPDRGSYEQYF	TGCGCCAGCAACCCCGACAGGGGGTCTTACGAGCAGTACTTC
TRBJ1-4	TRBV5-1	NA	TRBD1	CASSEGPTGTGWEKLFF	TGCGCCAGCAGCGAGGGACCTACCGGGACAGGGTGGGAAAAACTGTTTTTT
TRBJ1-2	TRBV27	many	NA	CASKVGLWGYTF	TGTGCCAGCAAAGTCGGGCTCTGGGGCTACACCTTC
TRBJ2-7	TRBV7-2	NA	TRBD2	CASSLPGLGSYEQYF	TGTGCCAGCAGCCTTCCGGGACTAGGCAGCTACGAGCAGTACTTC
TRBJ2-7	TRBV2	many	NA	CASSVERAYEQYF	TGTGCCAGCAGTGTCGAACGGGCCTACGAGCAGTACTTC
TRBJ2-7	TRBV20-1	many	TRBD2	CSARVPAGAYEQYF	TGCAGTGCTAGAGTGCCAGCGGGGGCGTACGAGCAGTACTTC
TRBJ2-2	TRBV5-1	many	NA	CASSGTPKNTGELFF	TGCGCCAGCAGCGGGACACCCAAGAACACCGGGGAGCTGTTTTTT
TRBJ2-7	TRBV12-3/TRBV12-4	many	NA	CASSFDSYEQYF	TGTGCCAGCAGCTTCGACTCCTACGAGCAGTACTTC
TRBJ2-5	TRBV9	NA	NA	CASSGEASKETQYF	TGTGCCAGCAGCGGGGAGGCGAGTAAAGAGACCCAGTACTTC
TRBJ2-1	TRBV10-3	many	NA	CAISESVTNNEQFF	TGTGCCATCAGTGAGTCGGTGACTAACAATGAGCAGTTCTTC
TRBJ1-6	TRBV20-1	many	NA	CSARGPLNSPLHF	TGCAGTGCTAGAGGTCCACTTAATTCACCCCTCCACTTT
TRBJ2-3	TRBV7-6	many	TRBD2	CASSYASGGFTDTQYF	TGTGCCAGCAGCTACGCTAGCGGGGGGTTCACAGATACGCAGTATTTT
TRBJ2-2	TRBV4-2	NA	NA	CASSQEGTDSPAGELFF	TGTGCCAGCAGCCAAGAAGGAACGGACTCCCCGGCCGGGGAGCTGTTTTTT
TRBJ2-7	TRBV5-5	many	NA	CASSLTEYEQYF	TGTGCCAGCAGCTTGACGGAATACGAGCAGTACTTC